This T cell receptor (beta chain) was captured in a study of cytomegalovirus exposure and HLA in healthy donors. Worth noting for this clone: The target antigen is unknown.

Germline CDR1 SEHNR, CDR2 FQNEAQ (reference sequence). Trimming took 0 bases from V and 6 from J, leaving 12 bases between them. CDR3 length: 15 amino acids. General observations from the study: Later analysis identified a missense DCLRE1C variant that was linked to TCR beta V- and J-gene trimming.

The PCR contained 60 Vbeta and 13 Jbeta primers. The repertoire was sequenced with immunoSEQ multiplex PCR; TCRdb's copy has only in-frame clones and lacks some. The sample yields some 150,000 clones, 70% seen once. The TCR originated in a woman aged 60-70 years in good health and CMV-seropositive. The specimen sequenced was PBMCs. The rearrangement links TRBV7-9 to TRBJ2-1; weak D call: TRBD2 (6 bases). The DNA for the CDR3 is TGTGCCAGCAGCTTAGCGGGAGGTTCGGGCAATGAGCAGTTCTTC. This sequence encodes CASSLAGGSGNEQFF.